This T cell receptor (beta chain) was identified in a study of T cells after yellow fever vaccination. Turning to the study itself: The authors prepared low-cell-number fractions using SMART-Seq v4 Ultra Low Input.

One entry per CDR3 protein, called by TCRdb with MiXCR from the 5' RACE reads. The sample carries 550,000 to 750,000 distinct CDR3 sequences, roughly 13% recorded once. The TCR originated in a man aged 30-40 years who received the YFV17D yellow fever vaccine. This specimen was PBMCs, taken on the day of the yellow fever booster vaccination.

CDR3 sequence reads: CATSDGRQGTYEQYF. CDR3 nucleotide sequence: TGTGCCACCAGTGATGGGCGACAGGGCACCTACGAGCAGTACTTC. The chain uses TRBV24-1 and TRBJ2-7, with 7 bases that match TRBD1. V shed 3 bases and J 2 bases; nucleotides not matched to a gene: 6. Germline lookup yields CDR1 KGHDR and CDR2 SFDVKD. The CDR3 runs 15 residues.